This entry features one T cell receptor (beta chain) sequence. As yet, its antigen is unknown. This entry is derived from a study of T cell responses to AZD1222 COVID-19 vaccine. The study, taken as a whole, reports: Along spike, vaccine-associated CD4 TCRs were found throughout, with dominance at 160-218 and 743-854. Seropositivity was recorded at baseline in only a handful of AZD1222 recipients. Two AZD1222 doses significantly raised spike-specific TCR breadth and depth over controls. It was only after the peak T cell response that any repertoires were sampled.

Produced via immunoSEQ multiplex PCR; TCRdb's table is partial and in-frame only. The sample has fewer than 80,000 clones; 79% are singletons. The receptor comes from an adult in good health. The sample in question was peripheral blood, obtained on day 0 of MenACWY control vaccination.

The DNA of the CDR3 is TGTGCCAGCAGTGAAACGACCGACAGTAATGAAAAACTGTTTTTT. Its protein is CASSETTDSNEKLFF. V and J are TRBV2 and TRBJ1-4; D may be TRBD1 (5 bases). Trimming stripped 2 bases from V and 4 bases from J, with 11 bases between. Looked up from germline, CDR1 is SNHLY and CDR2 is FYNNEI. This CDR3 has 15 amino acids.